The 18 T cell receptor beta chains reported below all come from one sample, sequenced in a study of blood T cells in healthy people across ages. Together with a sample-barcoded 5' primer, a J-beta primer mix was included in a second PCR lasting roughly 6 to 12 cycles. MiXCR, applied by TCRdb to the 5' RACE reads, yields one record per CDR3 protein. Of 1.5 million to 2 million distinct CDR3 sequences detected, about 49% appear once; the ten largest clones hold around 2.1%. Sequences were obtained from blood. The source of these receptors is a woman aged 40 to 50 in good health.

There are a few counts of this clonotype. J is TRBJ2-3 and V is TRBV7-9; the match to TRBD1 covers 8 bases. Germline loops: CDR1 SEHNR, CDR2 FQNEAQ (reference sequence). After removal of 4 bases from V and 3 bases from J, the junction contained 3 bases not matched to a gene. This CDR3 comprises 14 residues. CDR3 in amino acids: CASSSYRGTDTQYF. CDR3 DNA sequence: TGTGCCAGCAGCTCCTACAGGGGGACAGATACGCAGTATTTT.

This clonotype turned up a few times. V and J are TRBV6-6 and TRBJ2-1; D might be TRBD2 (6 bases). Germline CDR1 MNHNY, CDR2 SVGAGI (reference sequence). V lost 6 bases, J lost 0 bases, and 12 bases lay in between. The CDR3 runs 15 residues. This CDR3 is CASRREALSYNEQFF. Here the CDR3 DNA reads TGTGCCAGCAGGCGGGAAGCCCTCTCCTACAATGAGCAGTTCTTC.

This clonotype was observed a handful of times. The chain is built from TRBV13 and TRBJ1-6; a weak D match, TRBD1 (5 bases). The CDR3 is 13 residues long. In germline, CDR1 is PRHDT, CDR2 FYEKMQ (reference sequence). Trimming shortened V by 3 bases and J by 7 bases, and 7 bases separated the two germline ends. CDR3 nucleotides: TGTGCCAGCAGCTTCTACAGGAATTCACCCCTCCACTTT. Translated: CASSFYRNSPLHF.

Only a few counts were recorded for this clonotype. The chain carries TRBV4-3 and TRBJ2-6; D not certain. This CDR3 is built from 19 residues. Germline CDR1 is LGHNA and CDR2 is YSLEER. Trimming stripped 1 base from V and 0 bases from J, with 16 bases between. The CDR3 sequence: CASSQVGTVRSSGANVLTF. The CDR3 nucleotides read TGCGCCAGCAGCCAAGTGGGTACGGTCCGTTCCTCTGGGGCCAACGTCCTGACTTTC.

This clonotype was seen only a few times. The rearrangement links TRBV4-1 to TRBJ1-2; D is unresolved. Germline V gene sequence: CDR1 MGHRA, CDR2 YSYEKL. This CDR3 comprises 16 residues. Trimming cost V 0 bases and J 4 bases, with 15 bases left between them. CDR3 region: CASSQESVQSFYGYTF. The CDR3 DNA reads as TGCGCCAGCAGCCAAGAAAGTGTACAGTCTTTCTATGGCTACACCTTC.

This chain joins TRBV15 and TRBJ2-2, with D perhaps TRBD2 (6 bases). The V end was cut by 1 base, the J end by 5 bases, with 11 bases between. Germline V gene lookup returns CDR1 LNHNV and CDR2 YYDKDF (reference sequence). The CDR3 length is 15 residues. CDR3 bases: TGTGCCACCAGCAGAGGACCTGGGAGGACCGGGGAGCTGTTTTTT. Encoded protein: CATSRGPGRTGELFF.

The chain carries TRBV12-3 or TRBV12-4 and TRBJ2-5; 9 nucleotides align to TRBD1. Trimming at V came to 4 bases and at J to 3 bases, leaving 6 bases not matched to a gene. CDR3 length equals 15 residues. CDR3 bases: TGTGCCAGCAGTTCTAAAGGACAGGGGAAAGAGACCCAGTACTTC. Protein sequence: CASSSKGQGKETQYF.

This clonotype appeared a few times. The chain's CDR3 is CSARFGGGLAGGPGNIQYF. The CDR3 DNA is TGCAGTGCTAGATTCGGCGGGGGACTAGCGGGGGGGCCAGGAAACATTCAGTACTTC. The genes are TRBV20-1 and TRBJ2-4; 16 nucleotides align to TRBD2. Trimming cost V 2 bases and J 6 bases; bases outside gene matches: 13. The CDR3 totals 19 residues. From germline, CDR1 is DFQATT and CDR2 SNEGSKA (reference sequence).

V is TRBV7-2 and J is TRBJ2-1, with D possibly called TRBD1 or TRBD2 (7 bases each). CDR1 SGHTA and CDR2 FQGNSA come from the germline V gene. This CDR3 comprises 13 residues. The ends were cut back, 8 bases at V and 7 bases at J, with 15 bases in the middle. In nucleotides, the CDR3 is TGTGCCAGCGGGAGGGGGCTGAGGAATGAGCAGTTCTTC. Amino acid sequence: CASGRGLRNEQFF.

This rearrangement joins TRBV20-1 to TRBJ2-1; 11 nucleotides agree with TRBD2. The CDR3 runs to 16 residues. V lost 0 bases, J lost 7 bases, and 8 bases stayed unmatched. CDR1 is DFQATT and CDR2 is SNEGSKA in the germline V gene (reference sequence). The CDR3 here is CSARDRGSGGANEQFF. The CDR3 region has the DNA TGCAGTGCTAGAGATAGAGGTAGCGGGGGGGCGAATGAGCAGTTCTTC.

Concerning this clonotype itself: One end of the junction fails to match germline, which may point to a read error. The V call is TRBV6-2 or TRBV6-3, the J call TRBJ2-5; TRBD1 matches 7 bases. From germline, CDR1 is MNHEY and CDR2 SVGEGT. The CDR3 loop spans 16 amino acids. CDR3 in DNA: TGTGCCGGCAGTTACCGAGACCCCCGACAGGGCGGGACCCAGTACTTC. It specifies CAGSYRDPRQGGTQYF.

The rearrangement joins TRBV7-2 to TRBJ2-1; the match to TRBD2 covers 8 bases. The J call may be wrong; the DNA end is better matched by TRBJ2-7. The CDR3 consists of 16 residues. Germline V gene lookup returns CDR1 SGHTA and CDR2 FQGNSA. Here the CDR3 reads CASSPWVAGSYNEQYF. As DNA, the CDR3 is TGTGCCAGCAGCCCCTGGGTAGCGGGGTCCTACAATGAGCAGTACTTC.

The CDR3: CASSLVLWGKPQHF. CDR3 coding DNA: TGTGCCAGCAGCTTAGTCCTATGGGGAAAGCCCCAGCATTTT. This chain links TRBV7-2 with TRBJ1-5; D is ambiguous. The CDR3 consists of 14 residues. Germline V gene data show CDR1 as SGHTA and CDR2 as FQGNSA. V lost 1 base and J 8 bases, leaving 12 bases between the germline ends.

This clonotype was seen more than once but under ten times. The chain joins TRBV11-1 to TRBJ2-1; no clear D. The CDR3 is 12 amino acids. CDR1 is SGHAT and CDR2 is FQDESV in the germline V gene (reference sequence). Trimming left V 5 bases short and J 5 bases short, with 7 bases between. CDR3 sequence reads: CASSGTHNEQFF. Written as DNA, the CDR3 is TGTGCCAGCAGCGGAACGCACAATGAGCAGTTCTTC.

The V gene is TRBV20-1, the J gene TRBJ2-4; D is unclear. The J call may be wrong; the DNA end is better matched by TRBJ2-5. The CDR3 runs to 14 residues. Per germline, CDR1 DFQATT and CDR2 SNEGSKA (reference sequence). CDR3: CSARGWKAQETQYF. CDR3 nucleotide sequence: TGCAGTGCTAGAGGTTGGAAAGCTCAAGAGACCCAGTACTTC.

This rearrangement joins TRBV20-1 to TRBJ2-4; 15 bases match TRBD2. Per the germline V gene, CDR1 is DFQATT and CDR2 is SNEGSKA (reference sequence). CDR3 size: 14 residues. V shed 6 bases, J shed 12 bases, and the junction held 9 bases outside the gene matches. CDR3 bases: TGCAGTGCCTGTCCACGGACTAGCGGGGGGGGTCAGTACTTC. Translating it yields CSACPRTSGGGQYF.

In its sample, this clonotype was seen once. The genes are TRBV2 and TRBJ2-5, with 9 bases fitting TRBD2. CDR1 SNHLY and CDR2 FYNNEI come from the germline V gene. The CDR3 runs 14 residues. V lost 10 bases to trimming and J lost 0 bases; unmatched junction nucleotides: 6. The CDR3 is CATEIAGDQETQYF. The CDR3 bases are TGTGCCACCGAGATAGCGGGGGACCAAGAGACCCAGTACTTC.

The chain employs TRBV5-1 and TRBJ2-1; 9 bases align to TRBD2. The V segment lost 3 bases and the J segment 8 bases; nucleotides outside the gene matches: 15. The length of the CDR3 is 17 residues. Per the germline V gene, CDR1 is SGHRS and CDR2 is YFSETQ. For the CDR3, the DNA is TGCGCCAGCAGCTCCAGCCCGGGCGGGGGGGCCGTAGATGAGCAGTTCTTC. Translating gives CASSSSPGGGAVDEQFF.